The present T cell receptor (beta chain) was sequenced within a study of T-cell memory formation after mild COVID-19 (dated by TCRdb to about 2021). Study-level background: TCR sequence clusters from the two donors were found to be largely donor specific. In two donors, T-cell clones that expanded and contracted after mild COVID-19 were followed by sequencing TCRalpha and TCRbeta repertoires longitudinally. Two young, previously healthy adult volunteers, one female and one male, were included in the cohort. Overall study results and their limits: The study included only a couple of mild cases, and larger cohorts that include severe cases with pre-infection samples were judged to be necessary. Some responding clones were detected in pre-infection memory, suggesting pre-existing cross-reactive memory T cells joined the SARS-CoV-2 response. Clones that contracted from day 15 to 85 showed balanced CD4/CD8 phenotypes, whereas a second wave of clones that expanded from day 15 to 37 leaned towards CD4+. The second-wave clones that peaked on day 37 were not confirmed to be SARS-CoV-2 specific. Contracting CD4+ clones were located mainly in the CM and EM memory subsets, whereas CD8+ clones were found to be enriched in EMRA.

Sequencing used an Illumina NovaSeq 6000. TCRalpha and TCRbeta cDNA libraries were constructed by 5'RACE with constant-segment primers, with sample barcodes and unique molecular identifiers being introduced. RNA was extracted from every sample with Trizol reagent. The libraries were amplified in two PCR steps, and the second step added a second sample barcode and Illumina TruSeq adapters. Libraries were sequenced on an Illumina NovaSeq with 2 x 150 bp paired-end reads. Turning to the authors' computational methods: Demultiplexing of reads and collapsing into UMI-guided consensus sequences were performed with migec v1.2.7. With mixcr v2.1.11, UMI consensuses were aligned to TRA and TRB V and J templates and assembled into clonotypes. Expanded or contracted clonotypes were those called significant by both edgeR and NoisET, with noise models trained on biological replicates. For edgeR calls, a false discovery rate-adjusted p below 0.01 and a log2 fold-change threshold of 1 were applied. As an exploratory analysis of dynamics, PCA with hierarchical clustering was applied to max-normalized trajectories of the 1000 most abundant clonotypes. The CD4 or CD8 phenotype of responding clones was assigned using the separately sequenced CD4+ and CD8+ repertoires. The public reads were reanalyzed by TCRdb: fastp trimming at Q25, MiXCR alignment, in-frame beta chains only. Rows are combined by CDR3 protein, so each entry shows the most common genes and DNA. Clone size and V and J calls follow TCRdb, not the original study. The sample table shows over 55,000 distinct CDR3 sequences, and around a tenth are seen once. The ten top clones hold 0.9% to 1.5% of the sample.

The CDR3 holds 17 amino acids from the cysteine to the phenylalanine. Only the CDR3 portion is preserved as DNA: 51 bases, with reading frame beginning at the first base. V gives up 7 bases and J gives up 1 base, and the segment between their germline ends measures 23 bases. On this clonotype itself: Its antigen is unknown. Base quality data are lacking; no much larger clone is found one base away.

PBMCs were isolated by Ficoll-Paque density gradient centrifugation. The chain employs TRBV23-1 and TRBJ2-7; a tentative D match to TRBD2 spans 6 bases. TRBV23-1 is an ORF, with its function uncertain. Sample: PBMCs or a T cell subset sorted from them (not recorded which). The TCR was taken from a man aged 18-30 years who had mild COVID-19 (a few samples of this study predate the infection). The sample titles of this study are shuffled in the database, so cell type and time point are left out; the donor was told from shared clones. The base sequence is TGCGCCAGCATTCCACTCCGACTAGTTACCATATCCTACGAGCAGTACTTC. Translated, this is CASIPLRLVTISYEQYF.